This section outlines one TCR beta chain sequence together with its context. The target of this receptor is not known. The input lacks base qualities; no much larger clone sits a single base away. The CDR3 regions of human TCRbeta chains were analyzed by immunosequencing. As for the authors' bioinformatics: Repertoire TCRs were checked for matches against a reference library of SARS-CoV-2-specific TCRs that had been generated using the MIRA antigen-specificity platform. Breadth was defined as the fraction of unique TCRs that were SARS-CoV-2-associated. Depth was defined as the fraction of total T cells that were SARS-CoV-2-associated. Using the MIRA data, each spike-specific TCR was assigned both to the spike region to which the TCR was reactive and to a CD4 or CD8 class. Log10-transformed breadth and depth values were compared by one-way ANOVA with Sidak's multiple comparisons tests. TCRdb's version of the immuneACCESS table is confined to in-frame rearrangements and falls short of the full clone set. An unresolved V gene accounts for under half of the shortfall where checked; the remainder is of unknown origin. Clone size and the V and J calls come from that table; the DNA yielded D and trimming. This sample is represented by about 140,000 clones; 88% of them were singletons. Approximately 3% of the sample goes to the ten largest clones.

Trimming at the junction amounts to 3 bases on V and 2 bases on J, and the germline ends lie 17 bases apart. Taken from the germline V gene (reference sequence), the CDR1 and CDR2 loops are DFQATT and SNEGSKA. Including cysteine and phenylalanine, the CDR3 has 16 amino acids. CDR3 DNA only is kept here, 48 bases in frame from base 1. This specimen belongs to a study of T cell responses to AZD1222 COVID-19 vaccine (TCRdb year 2021). About the full investigation: TCR sequencing was performed for roughly 250 trial participants, of whom around 200 were given two doses of AZD1222 and around 25 were given two doses of MenACWY control vaccine. Trial participants were enrolled into age subgroups of 18-55, 56-69 and 70-plus years, which contained roughly 140, 27 and 60 TCR-sequenced participants, respectively.

On the study overall, not on this receptor specifically: After two AZD1222 doses, spike-specific TCR breadth and depth were significantly higher than at day 0 and than in MenACWY recipients. Because no samples from the day 14 peak response were available, repertoires could be characterized only after the peak T cell response. Conclusions about previously exposed vaccinees were limited because only a handful of AZD1222 recipients were SARS-CoV-2 seropositive at baseline. CD4 TCRs associated with the vaccine covered the entire spike protein, and the dominant responses were in regions 160-218 and 743-854. In the small 56-69-year group, the increase in depth fell short of significance, most likely because of low power. Nearly half of unique spike-specific TCRs reportedly recognized epitopes outside regions mutated in the B.1.351 and B.1.1.7 variants. Most participants were white British and females outnumbered males, and the authors suggested that clonal diversity may have been underestimated.

The sample's time point label, decoded: about 28 days (+/-7) after the second vaccine dose. Because spike-specific TCR depth and breadth did not differ between the two schedules, AZD1222 recipients who got a second dose at roughly 4 weeks were pooled with those who got a second dose at roughly 12 weeks. Samples from vaccinated people were obtained from the UK trials COV001 and COV002, which included a single-blind randomized controlled phase 2/3 trial of AZD1222 (ChAdOx1 nCoV-19) in healthy adults. For TCRbeta chain sequencing, PBMC samples were collected from trial participants at day 0 and at day 28 after the second dose.

The TCR was taken from an adult who received the AZD1222 COVID-19 vaccine. Here the sequenced sample was peripheral blood, taken 28 days after the second AZD1222 dose. The chain joins TRBV20-1 to TRBJ2-1; the D gene is perhaps TRBD2, on 5 matching bases. The nucleotides are TGCAGTGCTAGTCGGGCGGGCGGCGGGCCCTACAATGAGCAGTTCTTC. It is translated as CSASRAGGGPYNEQFF.